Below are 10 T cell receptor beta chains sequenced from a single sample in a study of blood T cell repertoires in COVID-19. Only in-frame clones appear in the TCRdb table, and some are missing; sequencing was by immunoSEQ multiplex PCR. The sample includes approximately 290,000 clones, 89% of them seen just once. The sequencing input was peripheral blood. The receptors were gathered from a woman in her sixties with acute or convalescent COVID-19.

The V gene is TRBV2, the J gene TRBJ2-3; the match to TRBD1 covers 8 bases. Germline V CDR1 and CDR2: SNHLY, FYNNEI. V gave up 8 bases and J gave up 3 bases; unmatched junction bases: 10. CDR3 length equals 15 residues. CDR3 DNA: TGTGCCAGCGGACAGACAGGGGTCTCGACAGATACGCAGTATTTT. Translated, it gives CASGQTGVSTDTQYF.

CDR3 DNA: TGTGCCAGCACCCTGCCGGGACAGGGTGGAGAGACCCAGTACTTC. It encodes CASTLPGQGGETQYF. The chain employs TRBV27 and TRBJ2-5; the match to TRBD1 covers 9 bases. This CDR3 has 15 residues. V shed 7 bases, J shed 4 bases, and the junction held 10 bases outside the gene matches. Germline CDR1 and CDR2: MNHEY and SMNVEV (reference sequence).

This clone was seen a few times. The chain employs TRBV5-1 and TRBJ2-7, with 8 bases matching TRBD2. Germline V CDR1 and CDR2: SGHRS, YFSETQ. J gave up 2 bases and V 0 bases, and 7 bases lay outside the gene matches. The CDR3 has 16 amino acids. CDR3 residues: CASSLASTGGPYEQYF. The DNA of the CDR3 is TGCGCCAGCAGCTTGGCCTCGACGGGAGGGCCCTACGAGCAGTACTTC.

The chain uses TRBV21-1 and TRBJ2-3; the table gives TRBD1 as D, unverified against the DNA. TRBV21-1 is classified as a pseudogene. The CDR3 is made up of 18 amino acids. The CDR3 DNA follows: TGTGCCAGCAGCGGTCTATTGTTCCAGGGACAGGGGACAGATACGCAGTATTTT. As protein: CASSGLLFQGQGTDTQYF.

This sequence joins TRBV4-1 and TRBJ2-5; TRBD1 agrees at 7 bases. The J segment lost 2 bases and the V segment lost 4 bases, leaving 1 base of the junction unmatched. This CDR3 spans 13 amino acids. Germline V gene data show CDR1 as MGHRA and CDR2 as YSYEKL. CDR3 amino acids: CASSPGQQETQYF. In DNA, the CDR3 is TGCGCCAGCAGCCCGGGACAGCAAGAGACCCAGTACTTC.

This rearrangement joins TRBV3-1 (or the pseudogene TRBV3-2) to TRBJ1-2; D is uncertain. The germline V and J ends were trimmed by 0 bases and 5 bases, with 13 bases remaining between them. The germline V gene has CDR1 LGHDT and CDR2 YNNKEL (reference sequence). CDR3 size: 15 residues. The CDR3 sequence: CASSQDPDPGYGYTF. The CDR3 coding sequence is TGTGCCAGCAGCCAAGACCCCGATCCGGGGTATGGCTACACCTTC.

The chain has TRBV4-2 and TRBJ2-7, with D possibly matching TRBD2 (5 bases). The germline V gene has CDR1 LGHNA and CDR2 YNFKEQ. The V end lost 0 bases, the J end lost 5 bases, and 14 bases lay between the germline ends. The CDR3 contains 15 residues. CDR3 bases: TGTGCCAGCAGCCAAGAACCCGGGGTTGAGGACGAGCAGTACTTC. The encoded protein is CASSQEPGVEDEQYF.

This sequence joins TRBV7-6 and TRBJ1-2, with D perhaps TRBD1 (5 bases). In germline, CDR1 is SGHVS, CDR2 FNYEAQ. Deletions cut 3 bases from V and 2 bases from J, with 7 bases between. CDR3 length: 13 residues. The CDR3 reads CASSFPGNYGYTF. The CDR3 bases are TGTGCCAGCAGCTTTCCAGGGAACTATGGCTACACCTTC. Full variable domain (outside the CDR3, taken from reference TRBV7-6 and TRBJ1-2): GAGVSQSPRYKVTKRGQDVALRCDPISGHVSLYWYRQALGQGPEFLTYFNYEAQQDKSGLPNDRFSAERPEGSISTLTIQRTEQRDSAMYRCASSFPGNYGYTFGSGTRLTVV.

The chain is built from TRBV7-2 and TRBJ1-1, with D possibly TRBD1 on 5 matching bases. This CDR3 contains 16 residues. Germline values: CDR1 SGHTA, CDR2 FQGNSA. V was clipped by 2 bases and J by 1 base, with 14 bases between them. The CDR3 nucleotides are TGTGCCAGCAGCTTATATGTGTTCGGACAGAACACTGAAGCTTTCTTT. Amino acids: CASSLYVFGQNTEAFF. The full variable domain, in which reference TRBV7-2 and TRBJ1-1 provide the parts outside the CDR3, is GAGVSQSPSNKVTEKGKDVELRCDPISGHTALYWYRQSLGQGLEFLIYFQGNSAPDKSGLPSDRFSAERTGGSVSTLTIQRTQQEDSAVYLCASSLYVFGQNTEAFFGQGTRLTVV.

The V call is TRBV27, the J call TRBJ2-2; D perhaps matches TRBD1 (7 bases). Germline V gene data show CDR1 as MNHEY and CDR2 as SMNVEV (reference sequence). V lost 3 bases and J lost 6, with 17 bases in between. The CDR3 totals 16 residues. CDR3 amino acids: CASSLQQGRLAGELFF. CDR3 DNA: TGTGCCAGCAGTTTGCAACAGGGGAGGTTGGCCGGGGAGCTGTTTTTT.